The 10 T cell receptor beta chains given below trace back to one sample, sequenced in a study of blood T cell repertoires in COVID-19 (dated by TCRdb to about 2020). Library construction relied on the immunoSEQ multiplex PCR assay. Entries here come from immuneACCESS through TCRdb and include only in-frame sequences with V and J called. Some clones fail to appear in such tables; in the studies checked, an unresolved V gene covers under half of the shortfall, and the cause of the remainder is unknown. This sample lists fewer than 450,000 clones; 87% were detected once. The top ten constitute more than 0.9% of the sample. Material for sequencing was PBMCs or T cells enriched from blood (not recorded which). Receptor source: a woman between 25 and 40 years old who had recovered from COVID-19.

This clone came up once. The chain joins TRBV19 to TRBJ2-3; maybe TRBD2 (5 bases). Germline lookup yields CDR1 LNHDA and CDR2 SQIVND (reference sequence). The CDR3 has 16 residues. V lost 5 bases to trimming and J lost 0 bases, with 15 bases between them. The CDR3: CASSPTRGTSTDTQYF. CDR3 nucleotides: TGTGCCAGTAGTCCAACCCGGGGAACTAGCACAGATACGCAGTATTTT. Full variable domain (outside the CDR3, taken from reference TRBV19 and TRBJ2-3): DGGITQSPKYLFRKEGQNVTLSCEQNLNHDAMYWYRQDPGQGLRLIYYSQIVNDFQKGDIAEGYSVSREKKESFPLTVTSAQKNPTAFYLCASSPTRGTSTDTQYFGPGTRLTVL.

This chain joins TRBV11-3 and TRBJ2-5; TRBD1 aligns across 9 bases. Germline V gene sequence: CDR1 SGHNT, CDR2 YENEEA. Germline trimming cut 5 bases from V and 4 bases from J; bases unmatched to any gene: 8. The CDR3 has 15 residues. In DNA form, the CDR3 reads TGTGCCAGCAGCCCTCGGCTGGGACAGGGAGAGACCCAGTACTTC. Encoded protein: CASSPRLGQGETQYF.

This clone occurred a few times. The rearrangement links TRBV7-2 to TRBJ2-1, with TRBD1 matching 10 bases. The CDR3 runs 15 residues. Germline assignment: CDR1 SGHTA and CDR2 FQGNSA. V gave up 4 bases and J gave up 9 bases; unmatched junction bases: 9. This chain's CDR3 is CASSSWTGGSIEQFF. The CDR3 DNA follows: TGTGCCAGCAGCTCCTGGACAGGGGGTAGTATTGAGCAGTTCTTC.

This clone was seen a handful of times. The chain is built from TRBV5-1 and TRBJ2-5, with D perhaps matching TRBD1 (6 bases). V was trimmed by 0 bases and J by 0 bases, leaving 9 bases between them. CDR1 and CDR2 from the germline V gene are SGHRS and YFSETQ. The CDR3 totals 15 residues. The CDR3 nucleotides are TGCGCCAGCAGCTTGGCCGGACAGAACCAAGAGACCCAGTACTTC. Its protein is CASSLAGQNQETQYF.

The chain uses TRBV2 and TRBJ1-5, with a weak D call TRBD1 (5 bases). This CDR3 is built from 13 residues. Looked up from germline, CDR1 is SNHLY and CDR2 is FYNNEI. V was cut by 2 bases and J by 16 bases, with 18 bases left in between. The CDR3 is CASSETGSQGVHF. DNA of the CDR3: TGTGCCAGCAGTGAAACCGGGAGCCAGGGAGTCCATTTT.

The chain recombines TRBV28 with TRBJ1-5, with unresolved D. Looked up from germline, CDR1 is MDHEN and CDR2 is SYDVKM. This CDR3 has 12 amino acids. The ends were cut back, 6 bases at V and 13 bases at J, with 16 bases in the middle. CDR3: CASRPTAQSQHF. CDR3 bases: TGTGCCAGCAGACCCACAGCTCAGAGTCAGCATTTT.

The genes are TRBV7-6 and TRBJ2-3, with TRBD1 as a possible D gene (5 bases). Germline CDR1 reads SGHVS; CDR2 reads FNYEAQ. This CDR3 has 14 residues. V was cut by 2 bases and J by 1 base, with 7 bases left in between. CDR3 nucleotide sequence: TGTGCCAGCAGCTTAAGGGGTGGCACAGATACGCAGTATTTT. Amino acid sequence: CASSLRGGTDTQYF. The complete variable domain, with remaining parts taken from reference TRBV7-6 and TRBJ2-3, reads GAGVSQSPRYKVTKRGQDVALRCDPISGHVSLYWYRQALGQGPEFLTYFNYEAQQDKSGLPNDRFSAERPEGSISTLTIQRTEQRDSAMYRCASSLRGGTDTQYFGPGTRLTVL.

V is TRBV12-3 or TRBV12-4 and J is TRBJ1-2; D is perhaps TRBD1 (6 bases). This CDR3 has 13 residues. The V end was cut by 4 bases, the J end by 2 bases, with 8 bases between. The CDR3 nucleotides read TGTGCCAGCAGTTATGGGGGCAACTATGGCTACACCTTC. It specifies CASSYGGNYGYTF.

This clone was counted a few times. The CDR3 sequence is CASSISGGTTNYGYTF. CDR3 DNA sequence: TGTGCCAGTAGTATATCTGGGGGCACAACTAACTATGGCTACACCTTC. The chain employs TRBV19 and TRBJ1-2, with a possible D match to TRBD1 (6 bases). Germline CDR1 and CDR2: LNHDA and SQIVND (reference sequence). The CDR3 has 16 amino acids. The V end lost 2 bases, the J end lost 0 bases, and 13 bases lay between the germline ends.

V usage is TRBV14 and J usage is TRBJ2-6; possibly TRBD1 for D (5 bases). The CDR3 has 15 amino acids. Per germline, CDR1 SGHDN and CDR2 FVKESK. V was trimmed by 6 bases and J by 0 bases, leaving 9 bases between them. The CDR3 region has the DNA TGTGCCAGCAGAACAGGATTCTCTGGGGCCAACGTCCTGACTTTC. It yields the protein CASRTGFSGANVLTF.